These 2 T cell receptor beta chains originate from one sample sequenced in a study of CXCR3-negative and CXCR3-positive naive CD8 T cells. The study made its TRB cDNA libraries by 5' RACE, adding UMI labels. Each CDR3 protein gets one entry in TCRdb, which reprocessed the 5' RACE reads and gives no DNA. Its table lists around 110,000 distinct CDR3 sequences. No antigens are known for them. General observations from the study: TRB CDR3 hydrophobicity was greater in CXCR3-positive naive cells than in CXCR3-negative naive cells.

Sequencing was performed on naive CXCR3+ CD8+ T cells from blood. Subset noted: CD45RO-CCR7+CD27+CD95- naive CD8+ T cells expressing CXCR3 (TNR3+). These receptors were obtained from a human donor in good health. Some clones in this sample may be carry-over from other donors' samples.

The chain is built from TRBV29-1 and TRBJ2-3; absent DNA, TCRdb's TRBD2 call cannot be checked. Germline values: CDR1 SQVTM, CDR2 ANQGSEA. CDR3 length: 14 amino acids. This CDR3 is CSFRAGTSRDTQYF.

The CDR3 here is CASSILGGQYNEQFF. The V call is TRBV19, the J call TRBJ2-1; TCRdb's assignment of TRBD1 cannot be checked, as there is no DNA. The germline V gene has CDR1 LNHDA and CDR2 SQIVND (reference sequence). This CDR3 has 15 amino acids. Full variable domain (remainder filled in from reference TRBV19 and TRBJ2-1): DGGITQSPKYLFRKEGQNVTLSCEQNLNHDAMYWYRQDPGQGLRLIYYSQIVNDFQKGDIAEGYSVSREKKESFPLTVTSAQKNPTAFYLCASSILGGQYNEQFFGPGTRLTVL.